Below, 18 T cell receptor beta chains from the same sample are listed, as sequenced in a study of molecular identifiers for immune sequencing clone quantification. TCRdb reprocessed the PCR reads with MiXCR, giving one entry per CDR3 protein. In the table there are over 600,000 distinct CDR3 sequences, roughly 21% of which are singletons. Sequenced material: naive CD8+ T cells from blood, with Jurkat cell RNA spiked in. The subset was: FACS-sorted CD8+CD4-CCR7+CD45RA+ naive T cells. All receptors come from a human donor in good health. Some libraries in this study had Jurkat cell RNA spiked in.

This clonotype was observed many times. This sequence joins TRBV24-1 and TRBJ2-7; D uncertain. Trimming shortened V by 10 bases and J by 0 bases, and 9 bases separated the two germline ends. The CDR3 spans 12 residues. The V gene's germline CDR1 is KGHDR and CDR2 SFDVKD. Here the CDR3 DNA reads TGTGCCACAAGGGCCAGCTCCTACGAGCAGTACTTC. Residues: CATRASSYEQYF.

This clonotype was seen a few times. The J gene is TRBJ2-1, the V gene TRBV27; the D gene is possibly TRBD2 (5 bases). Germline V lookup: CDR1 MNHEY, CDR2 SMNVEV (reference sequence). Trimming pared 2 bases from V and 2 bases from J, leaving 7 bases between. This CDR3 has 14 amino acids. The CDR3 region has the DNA TGTGCCAGCAGTTTACGACTAACCTACAATGAGCAGTTCTTC. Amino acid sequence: CASSLRLTYNEQFF.

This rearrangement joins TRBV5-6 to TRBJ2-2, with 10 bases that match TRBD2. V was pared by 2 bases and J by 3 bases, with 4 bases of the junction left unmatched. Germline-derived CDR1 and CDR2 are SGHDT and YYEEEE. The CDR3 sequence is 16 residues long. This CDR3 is CASSLQGTSDTGELFF. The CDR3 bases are TGTGCCAGCAGCTTACAAGGGACTAGCGACACCGGGGAGCTGTTTTTT.

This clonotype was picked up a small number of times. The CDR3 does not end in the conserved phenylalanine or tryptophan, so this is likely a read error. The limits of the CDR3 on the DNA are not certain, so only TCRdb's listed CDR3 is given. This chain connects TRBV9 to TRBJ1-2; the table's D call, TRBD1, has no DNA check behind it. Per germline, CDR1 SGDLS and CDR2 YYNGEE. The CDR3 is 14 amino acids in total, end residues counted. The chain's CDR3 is CASSPQGGGPLDFE.

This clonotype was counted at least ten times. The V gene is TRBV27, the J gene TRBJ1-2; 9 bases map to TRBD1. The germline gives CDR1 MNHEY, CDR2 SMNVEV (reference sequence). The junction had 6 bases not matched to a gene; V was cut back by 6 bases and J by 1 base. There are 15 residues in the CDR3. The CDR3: CASRNTGGSNYGYTF. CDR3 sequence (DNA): TGTGCCAGCAGAAATACAGGGGGCAGTAACTATGGCTACACCTTC.

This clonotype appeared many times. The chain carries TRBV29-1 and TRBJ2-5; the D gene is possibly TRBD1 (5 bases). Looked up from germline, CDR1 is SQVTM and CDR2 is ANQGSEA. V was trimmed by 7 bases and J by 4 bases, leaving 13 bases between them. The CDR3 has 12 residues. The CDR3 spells CSGWGSLETQYF. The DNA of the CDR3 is TGCAGCGGATGGGGCAGTTTAGAGACCCAGTACTTC. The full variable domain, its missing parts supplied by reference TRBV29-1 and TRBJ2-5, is SAVISQKPSRDICQRGTSLTIQCQVDSQVTMMFWYRQQPGQSLTLIATANQGSEATYESGFVIDKFPISRPNLTFSTLTVSNMSPEDSSIYLCSGWGSLETQYFGPGTRLLVL.

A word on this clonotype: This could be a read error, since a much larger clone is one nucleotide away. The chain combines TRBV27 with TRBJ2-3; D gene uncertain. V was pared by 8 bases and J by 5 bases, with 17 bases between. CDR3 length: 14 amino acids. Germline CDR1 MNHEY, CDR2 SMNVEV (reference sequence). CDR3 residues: CASGPPGPRDTQYF. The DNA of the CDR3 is TGTGCCAGCGGTCCTCCGGGTCCCAGAGATACGCAGTATTTT.

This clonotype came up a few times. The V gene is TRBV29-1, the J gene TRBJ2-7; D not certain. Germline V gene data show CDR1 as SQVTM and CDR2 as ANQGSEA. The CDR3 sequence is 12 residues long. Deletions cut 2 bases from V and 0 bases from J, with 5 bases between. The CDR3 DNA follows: TGCAGCGTTGAACTGGCCTCCTACGAGCAGTACTTC. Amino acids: CSVELASYEQYF.

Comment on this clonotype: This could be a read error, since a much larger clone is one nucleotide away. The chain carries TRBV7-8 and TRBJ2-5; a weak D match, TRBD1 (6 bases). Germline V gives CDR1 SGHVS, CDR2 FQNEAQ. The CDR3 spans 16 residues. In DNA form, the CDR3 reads TGTGCCAGCAGCTCAGGGACATTAGACTCGCAAGAGACCCAGTGCTTC. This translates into CASSSGTLDSQETQCF.

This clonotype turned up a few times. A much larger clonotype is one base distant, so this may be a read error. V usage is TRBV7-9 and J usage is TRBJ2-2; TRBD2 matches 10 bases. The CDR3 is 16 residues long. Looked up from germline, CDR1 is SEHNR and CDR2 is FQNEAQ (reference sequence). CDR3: CASSSLAGENTGGLFF. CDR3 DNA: TGTGCCAGCAGCTCTCTAGCGGGAGAGAACACCGGGGGGCTGTTTTTT.

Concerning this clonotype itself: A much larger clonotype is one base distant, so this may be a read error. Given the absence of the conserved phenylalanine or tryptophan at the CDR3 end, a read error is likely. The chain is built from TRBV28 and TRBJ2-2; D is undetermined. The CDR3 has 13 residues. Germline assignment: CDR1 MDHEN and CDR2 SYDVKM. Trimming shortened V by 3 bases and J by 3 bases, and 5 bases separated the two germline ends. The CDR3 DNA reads TGTGCCAGCAGTTTGCTACACACCGGGGAGCTGTTTCTT. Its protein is CASSLLHTGELFL.

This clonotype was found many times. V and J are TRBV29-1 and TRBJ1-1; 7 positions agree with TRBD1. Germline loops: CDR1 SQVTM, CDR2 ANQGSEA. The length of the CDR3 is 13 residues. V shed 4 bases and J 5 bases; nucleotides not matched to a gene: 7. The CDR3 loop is CSVAPRGETEAFF. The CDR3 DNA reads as TGCAGCGTTGCACCCAGGGGGGAGACTGAAGCTTTCTTT.

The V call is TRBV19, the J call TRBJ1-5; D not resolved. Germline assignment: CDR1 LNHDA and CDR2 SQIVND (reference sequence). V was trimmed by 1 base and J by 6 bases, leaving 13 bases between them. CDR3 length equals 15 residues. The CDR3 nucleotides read TGTGCCAGTAGTATAGGGGCCGGAACGACTCAGCCCCAGCATTTT. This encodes CASSIGAGTTQPQHF.

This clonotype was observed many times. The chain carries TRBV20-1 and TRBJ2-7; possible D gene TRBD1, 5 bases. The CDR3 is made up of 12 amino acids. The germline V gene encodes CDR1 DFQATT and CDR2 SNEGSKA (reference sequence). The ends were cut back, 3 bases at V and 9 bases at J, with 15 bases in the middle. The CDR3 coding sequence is TGCAGTGCTAGTGAAGGGGTGGTGGGGCAGTACTTC. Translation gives CSASEGVVGQYF.

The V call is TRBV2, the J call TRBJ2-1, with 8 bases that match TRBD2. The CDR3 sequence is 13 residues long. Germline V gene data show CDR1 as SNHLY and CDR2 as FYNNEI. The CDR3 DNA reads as TGTGCGTCGGGGGGGGGGCTTGGCAAGGAGCAGTTCTTC. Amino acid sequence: CASGGGLGKEQFF.

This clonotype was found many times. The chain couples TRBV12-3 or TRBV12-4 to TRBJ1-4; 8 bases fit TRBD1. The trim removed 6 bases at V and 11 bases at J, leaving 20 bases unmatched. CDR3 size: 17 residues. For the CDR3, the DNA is TGTGCCAGCAGACCACAGGGGGGGGATCCCTTCTCTACGAAACTGTTTTTT. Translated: CASRPQGGDPFSTKLFF.

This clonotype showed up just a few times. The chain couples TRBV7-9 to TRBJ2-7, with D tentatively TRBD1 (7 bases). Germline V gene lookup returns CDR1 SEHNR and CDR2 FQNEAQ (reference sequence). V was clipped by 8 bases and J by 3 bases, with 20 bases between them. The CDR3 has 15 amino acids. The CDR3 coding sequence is TGTGCCAGCCGCCCCCCAGGGGGGCCTAACTACGAGCAGTACTTC. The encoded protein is CASRPPGGPNYEQYF.

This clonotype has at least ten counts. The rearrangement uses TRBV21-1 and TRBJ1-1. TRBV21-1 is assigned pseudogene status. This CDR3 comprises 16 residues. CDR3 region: CASSLTSSVVGTEAFF. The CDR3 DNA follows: TGTGCCAGCAGCCTCACAAGTTCGGTGGTCGGGACTGAAGCTTTCTTT.